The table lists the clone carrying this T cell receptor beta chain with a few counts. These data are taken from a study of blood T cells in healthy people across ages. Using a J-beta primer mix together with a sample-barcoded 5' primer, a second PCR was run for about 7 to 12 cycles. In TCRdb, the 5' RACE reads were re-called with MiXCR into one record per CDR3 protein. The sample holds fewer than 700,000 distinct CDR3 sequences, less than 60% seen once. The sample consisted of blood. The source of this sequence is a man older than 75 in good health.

The CDR3 DNA reads as TGCGCCAGCAGCCAGACAGGACGGCAGCCCCAGCATTTT. This codes for CASSQTGRQPQHF. This chain joins TRBV5-1 and TRBJ1-5, with a weak D call TRBD1 (6 bases). This CDR3 contains 13 residues. V lost 4 bases and J lost 7, with 12 bases in between. The V gene's germline CDR1 is SGHRS and CDR2 YFSETQ.